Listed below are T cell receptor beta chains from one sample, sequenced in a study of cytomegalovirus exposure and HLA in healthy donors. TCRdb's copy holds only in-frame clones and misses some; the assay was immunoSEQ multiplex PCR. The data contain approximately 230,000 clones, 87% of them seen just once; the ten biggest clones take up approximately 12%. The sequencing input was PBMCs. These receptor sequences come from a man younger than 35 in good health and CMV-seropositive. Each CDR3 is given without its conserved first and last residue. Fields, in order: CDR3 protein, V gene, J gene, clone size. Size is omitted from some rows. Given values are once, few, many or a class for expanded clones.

ASSRLNEQY,TRBV6-5,TRBJ2-7,once
ASSPGGFYEQY,TRBV28,TRBJ2-7,-
ASSYGTSGSSSVEQY,TRBV4-2,TRBJ2-7,-
ASSPPWAREGDNEQF,TRBV28,TRBJ2-1,-
ASNKASGSRYNEQF,TRBV2,TRBJ2-1,-
ASSEAHRGNEQY,TRBV2,TRBJ2-7,-
ATSRDSPASSVGELF,TRBV15,TRBJ2-2,-
ASSPWTGYNEQF,TRBV19,TRBJ2-1,-
ASRRDGTETQY,TRBV28,TRBJ2-5,-
ASSPPGPYPGELF,TRBV18,TRBJ2-2,-
ASSGQVQDVRGYT,TRBV9,TRBJ1-2,-
ASRRSGIYNEQF,TRBV27,TRBJ2-1,-
SAYLGNEQF,TRBV20-1,TRBJ2-1,-
ATSLTTSSNEQF,TRBV15,TRBJ2-1,-
ASSLGTAKNIQY,TRBV27,TRBJ2-4,-
SVENPGGKGTEAF,TRBV29-1,TRBJ1-1,-
ASTLHGGQGYEQY,TRBV6-1,TRBJ2-7,-
ASSQDSGYQPQH,TRBV4-2,TRBJ1-5,-